The rows below give T cell receptor beta chains drawn from one sample of a study of glioma-infiltrating T cells. In TCRdb, the multiplex PCR reads were re-called with MiXCR into one record per CDR3 protein. This table holds some 190,000 distinct CDR3 sequences, more than 25% found once. Source material: glioma tissue, nonneoplastic brain tissue, or PBMCs (not recorded which). Receptor source: a human donor with low-grade glioma or glioblastoma, undergoing nonglioma brain surgery, or in good health (not recorded which). CDR3s include the opening cysteine and the closing phenylalanine or tryptophan. A clone size is listed for some rows: how often the clone was seen (once, few, many), or a class if it is expanded.

clone size	CDR3 length	V gene	J gene	CDR3 protein
many	14	TRBV3-1	TRBJ1-5	CASSLRVGDQPQHF
many	14	TRBV6-1	TRBJ2-7	CASTPLVGAYEQYF
.	13	TRBV29-1	TRBJ1-1	CSVEQGAYTEAFF
many	15	TRBV7-2	TRBJ2-7	CASSLAGLPYYEQYF
many	16	TRBV15	TRBJ1-5	CATSRDGPGEGQPQHF
many	12	TRBV7-9	TRBJ1-1	CASSLQGVEAFF
many	16	TRBV28	TRBJ2-3	CASSPRTSGRGGTQYF
many	13	TRBV19	TRBJ2-7	CASSGKQGYEQYF
.	13	TRBV5-1	TRBJ1-2	CASSGGTGDGYTF
many	14	TRBV7-9	TRBJ1-6	CASSVTGEGSPLHF
many	13	TRBV25-1	TRBJ2-7	CASLDSDSYEQYF
many	14	TRBV20-1	TRBJ2-1	CSASLAVFYGEQFF
many	15	TRBV7-2	TRBJ1-5	CASSLEGQGGQPQHF
.	15	TRBV2	TRBJ2-2	CASSTSGSRTGELFF
many	13	TRBV18	TRBJ2-5	CASSPVSQETQYF
.	13	TRBV7-9	TRBJ2-7	CASSFLREGEQYF
.	14	TRBV11-3	TRBJ1-3	CASSHREGGNTIYF
many	13	TRBV3-1	TRBJ1-2	CASSQDRQDGYTF
many	14	TRBV27	TRBJ2-5	CASSQTGSQETQYF
few	16	TRBV7-8	TRBJ2-3	CASSLGLGLEANTQYF
.	14	TRBV19	TRBJ2-7	CASSISGSSYEQYF
.	19	TRBV5-1	TRBJ2-3	CASSTGLAGGLDHTDTQYF
many	14	TRBV2	TRBJ1-1	CASRGGTVNTEAFF
many	12	TRBV10-3	TRBJ2-7	CATQNSSYEQYF
.	14	TRBV29-1	TRBJ2-5	CSVVSTYPQETQYF
many	15	TRBV6-6	TRBJ2-7	CASSYTGRSDYEQYF
few	17	TRBV7-2	TRBJ2-3	CASSLLAGALGTDTQYF
.	14	TRBV9	TRBJ2-7	CASSVEPGSYEQYF
.	14	TRBV7-3	TRBJ2-1	CASSPEPSRNEQFF
many	17	TRBV3-1	TRBJ2-7	CASSQDAGRTVSYEQYF
many	13	TRBV19	TRBJ1-1	CASRRHENTEAFF
.	15	TRBV9	TRBJ2-7	CASSVEFGSSYEQYF
few	14	TRBV7-9	TRBJ2-7	CASSLTTQGNEQYF
many	15	TRBV27	TRBJ1-2	CASRKPGQGFSGYTF
many	20	TRBV29-1	TRBJ2-1	CSVDYRGYSGITVKHNEQFF
many	19	TRBV20-1	TRBJ2-3	CSARGGLPNPGPHTDTQYF